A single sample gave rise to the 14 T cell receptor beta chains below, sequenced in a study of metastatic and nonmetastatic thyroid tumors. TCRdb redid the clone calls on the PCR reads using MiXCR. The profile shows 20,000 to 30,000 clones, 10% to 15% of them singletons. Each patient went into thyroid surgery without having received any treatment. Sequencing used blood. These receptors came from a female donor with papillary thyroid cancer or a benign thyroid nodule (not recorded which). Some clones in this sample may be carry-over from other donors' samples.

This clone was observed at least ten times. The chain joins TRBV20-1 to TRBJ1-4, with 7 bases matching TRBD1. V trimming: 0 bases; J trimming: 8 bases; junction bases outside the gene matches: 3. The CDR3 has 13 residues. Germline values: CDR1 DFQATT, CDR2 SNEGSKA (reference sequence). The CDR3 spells CSARETGREKLFF. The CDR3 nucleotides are TGCAGTGCTAGAGAGACAGGGAGGGAAAAACTGTTTTTT.

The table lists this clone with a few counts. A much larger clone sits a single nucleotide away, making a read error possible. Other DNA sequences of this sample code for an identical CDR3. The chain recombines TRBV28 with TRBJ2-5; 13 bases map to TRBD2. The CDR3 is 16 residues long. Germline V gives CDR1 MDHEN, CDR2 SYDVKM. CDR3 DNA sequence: TGTGCAAGCAGCTATAATGGACTAGCGGGAGACGAGACCCAGTACTTC. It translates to CASSYNGLAGDETQYF.

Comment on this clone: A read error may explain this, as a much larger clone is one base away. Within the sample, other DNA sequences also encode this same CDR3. CDR3 protein: CASSFSAGVGEQYF. The CDR3 coding sequence is TGTGCCAGCAGCTTCTCAGCGGGAGTAGGCGAACAGTACTTC. The gene calls are TRBV5-4 and TRBJ2-7, with 8 bases identical to TRBD2. V trimming: 2 bases; J trimming: 10 bases; junction bases outside the gene matches: 11. The CDR3 has 14 residues. CDR1 and CDR2 from the germline V gene are SGHNT and YYREEE (reference sequence).

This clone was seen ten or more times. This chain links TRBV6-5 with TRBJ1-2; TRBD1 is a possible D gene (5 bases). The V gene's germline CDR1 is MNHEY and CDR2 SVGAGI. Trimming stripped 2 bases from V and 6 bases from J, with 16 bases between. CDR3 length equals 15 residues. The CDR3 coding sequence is TGTGCCAGCAGTTACGTGAATAGACAGATGCATGGCTACACCTTC. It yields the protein CASSYVNRQMHGYTF.

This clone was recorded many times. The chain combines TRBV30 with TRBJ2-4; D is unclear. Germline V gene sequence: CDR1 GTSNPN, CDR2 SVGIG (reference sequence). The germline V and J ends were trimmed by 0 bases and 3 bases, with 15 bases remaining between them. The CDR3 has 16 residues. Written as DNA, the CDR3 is TGTGCCTGGAGTGTACTGGGCGGTATCCTCAAAAACATTCAGTACTTC. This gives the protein CAWSVLGGILKNIQYF.

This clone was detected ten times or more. The CDR3 nucleotides are TGTGCCTTTCGGGACACCGTCTTCTACGAGCAGTACTTC. Translation gives CAFRDTVFYEQYF. This chain uses TRBV30 with TRBJ2-7; perhaps TRBD1 as D (6 bases). The CDR3 contains 13 residues. Trimming took off 7 bases at V and 3 bases at J, with 16 bases between the two ends. Germline V gives CDR1 GTSNPN, CDR2 SVGIG (reference sequence).

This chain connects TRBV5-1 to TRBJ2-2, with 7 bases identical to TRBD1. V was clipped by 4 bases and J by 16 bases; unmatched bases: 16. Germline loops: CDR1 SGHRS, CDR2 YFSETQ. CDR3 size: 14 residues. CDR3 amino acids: CASSGTVNTGEWFF. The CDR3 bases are TGCGCCAGCAGCGGGACAGTGAACACCGGGGAGTGGTTTTTT.

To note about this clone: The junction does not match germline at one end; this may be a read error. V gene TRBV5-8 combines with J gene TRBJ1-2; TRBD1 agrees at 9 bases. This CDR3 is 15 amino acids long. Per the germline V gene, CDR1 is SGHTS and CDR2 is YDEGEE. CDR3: CVSRDRALSNYGYTF. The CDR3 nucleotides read TGTGTCAGCAGGGACAGGGCTTTATCCAACTATGGCTACACCTTC.

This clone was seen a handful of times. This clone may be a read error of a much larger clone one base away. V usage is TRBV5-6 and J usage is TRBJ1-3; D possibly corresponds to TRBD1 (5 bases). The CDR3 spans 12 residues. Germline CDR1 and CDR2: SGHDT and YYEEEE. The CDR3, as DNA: TGTGCCTCACAGGACAAAAGAAACACCACATATTTT. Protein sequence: CASQDKRNTTYF. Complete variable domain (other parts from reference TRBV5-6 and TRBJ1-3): DAGVTQSPTHLIKTRGQQVTLRCSPKSGHDTVSWYQQALGQGPQFIFQYYEEEERQRGNFPDRFSGHQFPNYSSELNVNALLLGDSALYLCASQDKRNTTYFGEGSWLTVV.

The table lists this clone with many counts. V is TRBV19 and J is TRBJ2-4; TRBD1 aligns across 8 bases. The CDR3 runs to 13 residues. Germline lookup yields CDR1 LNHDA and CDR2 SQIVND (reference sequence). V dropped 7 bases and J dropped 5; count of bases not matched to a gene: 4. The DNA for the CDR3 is TGTGCCAGTATCCCGACAGGGGAAAACATTCAGTACTTC. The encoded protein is CASIPTGENIQYF. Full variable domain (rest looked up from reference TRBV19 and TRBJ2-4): DGGITQSPKYLFRKEGQNVTLSCEQNLNHDAMYWYRQDPGQGLRLIYYSQIVNDFQKGDIAEGYSVSREKKESFPLTVTSAQKNPTAFYLCASIPTGENIQYFGAGTRLSVL.

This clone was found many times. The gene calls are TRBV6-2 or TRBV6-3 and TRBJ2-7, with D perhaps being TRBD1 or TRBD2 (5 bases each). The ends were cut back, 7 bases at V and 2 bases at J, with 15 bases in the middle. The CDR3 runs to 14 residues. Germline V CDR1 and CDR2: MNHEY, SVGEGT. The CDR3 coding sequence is TGTGCCAGCAAGGTGGGGCTAGCCGCCTACGAGCAGTACTTC. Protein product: CASKVGLAAYEQYF.

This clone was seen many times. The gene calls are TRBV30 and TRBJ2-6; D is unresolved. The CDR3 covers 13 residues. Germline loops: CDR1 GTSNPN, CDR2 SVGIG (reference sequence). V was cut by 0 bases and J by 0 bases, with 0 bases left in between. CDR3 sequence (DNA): TGTGCCTGGAGTGTCTCTGGGGCCAACGTCCTGACTTTC. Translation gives CAWSVSGANVLTF.

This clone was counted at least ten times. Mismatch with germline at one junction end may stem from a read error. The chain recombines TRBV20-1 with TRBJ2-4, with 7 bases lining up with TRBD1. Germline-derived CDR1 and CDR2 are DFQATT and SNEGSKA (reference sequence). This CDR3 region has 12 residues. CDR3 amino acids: CSANPGQTFQVF. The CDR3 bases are TGCAGTGCTAATCCGGGACAGACCTTTCAAGTTTTC.

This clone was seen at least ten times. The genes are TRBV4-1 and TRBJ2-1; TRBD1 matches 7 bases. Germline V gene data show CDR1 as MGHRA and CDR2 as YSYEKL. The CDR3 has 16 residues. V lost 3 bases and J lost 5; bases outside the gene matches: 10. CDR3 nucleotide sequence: TGCGCCAGCAGCCAGAAGAATTTCCAGGGGGACAATGAGCAGTTCTTC. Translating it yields CASSQKNFQGDNEQFF.